The clone carrying this TCR beta chain has more than one count but fewer than ten. Its target is unknown. Individually, cDNA molecules had unique molecular identifiers attached to them. TCRdb reprocessed the 5' RACE reads with MiXCR, giving one entry per CDR3 protein. The sample records around 50,000 distinct CDR3 sequences, around an eighth being singletons. These data are taken from a study of early T cells in non-severe SARS-CoV-2 infection. Study-wide context: Investigators sequenced bulk RNA drawn from unsorted whole blood, and chains remained unpaired. Findings and caveats of the study: Private and CD4 specificities were missed by VDJdb matching, which favored anti-spike CD8 responses.

Trimming left V 1 base short and J 2 bases short, with 10 bases between. The CDR3 spans 14 residues. Germline CDR1 SGHRS, CDR2 YFSETQ. The receptor was derived from an adult who was a healthcare worker with PCR-confirmed SARS-CoV-2 infection or an uninfected control (not recorded which). Material: whole blood. The chain combines TRBV5-1 with TRBJ2-7, with D possibly matching TRBD1 (5 bases). The CDR3 protein is CASSLYDSTYEQYF. The CDR3 bases are TGCGCCAGCAGCTTGTATGACAGTACCTACGAGCAGTACTTC.